The clone carrying this T cell receptor beta chain was counted at least ten times. Antigen unknown. Time point: patch test 1, 2 weeks after DPC sensitization. The treatment is: therapeutic diphenylcyclopropenone sensitization with weekly scalp DPC. The data were obtained in a study of human T cells and chemical hapten exposure. At the level of the study: Diphenylcyclopropenone was applied weekly to patients' scalps across the roughly 23-week study. General study points: Controls had significantly fewer large CDR3 similarity clusters than were formed by expanded TCRs. In the PT1 data, expanded TCR counts showed a positive correlation with patch test score.

The study used a library that attached unique molecular identifiers to individual cDNA molecules. Using its own MiXCR run on the RACE reads, TCRdb lists one record per CDR3 protein. The sample carries 70,000 to 100,000 distinct CDR3 sequences, over 6% recorded once. The CDR3 spans 11 residues. Trimming left V 0 bases short and J 9 bases short, with 6 bases between. The germline V gene has CDR1 DFQATT and CDR2 SNEGSKA (reference sequence). The V call is TRBV20-1, the J call TRBJ2-4; D unresolved. Here the sequenced sample was whole blood, taken in connection with sensitization to the hapten diphenylcyclopropenone (DPC). The sequence came from a woman in her 30s with alopecia areata. Some clones in this sample may be carry-over from other donors' samples. Here the CDR3 reads CSAREVGIQYF. The CDR3 coding sequence is TGCAGTGCTAGAGAAGTTGGCATTCAGTACTTC.